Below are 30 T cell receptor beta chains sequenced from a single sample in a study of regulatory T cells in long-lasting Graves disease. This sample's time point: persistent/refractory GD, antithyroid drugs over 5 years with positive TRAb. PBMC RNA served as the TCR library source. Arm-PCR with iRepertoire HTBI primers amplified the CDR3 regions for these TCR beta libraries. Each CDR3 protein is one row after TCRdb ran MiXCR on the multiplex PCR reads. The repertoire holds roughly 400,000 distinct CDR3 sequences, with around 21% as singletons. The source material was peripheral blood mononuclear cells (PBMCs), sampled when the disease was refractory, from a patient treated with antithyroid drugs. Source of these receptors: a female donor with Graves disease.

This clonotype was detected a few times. The CDR3 bases are TGTGCCAGCAGCTGGACTCCAGGGAAGTGGGAGACCCAGTACTTC. Protein: CASSWTPGKWETQYF. V is TRBV5-8 and J is TRBJ2-5; D tentatively fits TRBD1 or TRBD2 (5 bases each). This CDR3 comprises 15 residues. Germline loops: CDR1 SGHTS, CDR2 YDEGEE. V shed 3 bases and J shed 5 bases, with 17 bases lying between them.

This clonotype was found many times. The CDR3 is CASSTSTGHNYGYTF. CDR3 bases: TGCGCCAGCAGCACCTCGACAGGGCATAACTATGGCTACACCTTC. The chain combines TRBV5-1 with TRBJ1-2; 7 bases fit TRBD1. CDR1 is SGHRS, CDR2 YFSETQ, per germline. The CDR3 consists of 15 residues. The V and J ends lost 4 bases and 1 base, in that order; junction bases with no gene match: 7.

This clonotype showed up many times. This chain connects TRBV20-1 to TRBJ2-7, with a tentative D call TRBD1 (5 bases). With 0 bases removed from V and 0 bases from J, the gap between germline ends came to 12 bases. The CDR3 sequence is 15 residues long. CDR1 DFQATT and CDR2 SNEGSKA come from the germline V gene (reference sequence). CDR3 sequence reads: CSARDRRQSSYEQYF. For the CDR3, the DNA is TGCAGTGCTAGAGATCGCCGACAGAGCTCCTACGAGCAGTACTTC.

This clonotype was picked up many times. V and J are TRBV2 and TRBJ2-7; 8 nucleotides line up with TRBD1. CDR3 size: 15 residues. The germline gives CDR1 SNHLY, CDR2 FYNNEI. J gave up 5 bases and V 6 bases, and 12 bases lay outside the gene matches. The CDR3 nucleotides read TGTGCCAGCAGGGGCCGGACAGGGAATTACCACGAGCAGTACTTC. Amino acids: CASRGRTGNYHEQYF.

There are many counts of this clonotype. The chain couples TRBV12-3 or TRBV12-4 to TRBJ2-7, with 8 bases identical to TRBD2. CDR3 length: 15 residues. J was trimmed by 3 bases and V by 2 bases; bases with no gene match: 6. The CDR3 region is CASSLRREARYEQYF. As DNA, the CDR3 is TGTGCCAGCAGTTTAAGGCGGGAGGCTCGCTACGAGCAGTACTTC.

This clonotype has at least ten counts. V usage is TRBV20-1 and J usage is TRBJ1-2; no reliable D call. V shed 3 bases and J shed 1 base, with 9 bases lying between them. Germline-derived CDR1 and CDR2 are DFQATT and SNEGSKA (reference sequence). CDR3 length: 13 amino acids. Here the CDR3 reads CSASGGFNYGYTF. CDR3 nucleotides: TGCAGTGCTAGCGGCGGCTTTAACTATGGCTACACCTTC.

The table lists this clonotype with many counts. The DNA for the CDR3 is TGTGCCAGCAGTTTCGTAGGGCCCCAGCATTTT. It specifies CASSFVGPQHF. V and J are TRBV28 and TRBJ1-5; D remains ambiguous. Trimming left V 3 bases short and J 9 bases short, with 6 bases between. CDR1 is MDHEN and CDR2 is SYDVKM in the germline V gene. This CDR3 contains 11 residues.

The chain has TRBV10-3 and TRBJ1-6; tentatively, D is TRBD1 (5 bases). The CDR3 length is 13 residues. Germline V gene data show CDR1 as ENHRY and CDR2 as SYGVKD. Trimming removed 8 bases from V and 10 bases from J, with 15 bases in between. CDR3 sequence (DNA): TGTGCCATCCGGGGCAGGGTTAGCTCACCCCTCCACTTT. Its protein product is CAIRGRVSSPLHF.

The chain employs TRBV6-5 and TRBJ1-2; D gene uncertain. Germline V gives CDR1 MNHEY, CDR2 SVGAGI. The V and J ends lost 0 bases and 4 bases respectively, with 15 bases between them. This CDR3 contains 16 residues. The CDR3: CASSYSISGSVYGYTF. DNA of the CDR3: TGTGCCAGCAGTTACTCGATCAGCGGTTCGGTCTATGGCTACACCTTC.

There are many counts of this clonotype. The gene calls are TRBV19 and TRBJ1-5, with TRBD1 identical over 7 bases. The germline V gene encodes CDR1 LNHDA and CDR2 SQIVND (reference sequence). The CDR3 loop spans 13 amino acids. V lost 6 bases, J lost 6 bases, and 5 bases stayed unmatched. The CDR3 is CASSPQGSQPQHF. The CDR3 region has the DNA TGTGCCAGTAGCCCACAGGGGAGTCAGCCCCAGCATTTT.

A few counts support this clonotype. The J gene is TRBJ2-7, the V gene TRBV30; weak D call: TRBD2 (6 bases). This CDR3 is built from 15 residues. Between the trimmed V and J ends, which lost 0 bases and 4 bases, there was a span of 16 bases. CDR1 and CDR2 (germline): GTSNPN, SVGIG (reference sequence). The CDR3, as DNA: TGTGCCTGGAGTGTTTTGTGGGAGGCGCGATACGAGCAGTACTTC. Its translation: CAWSVLWEARYEQYF.

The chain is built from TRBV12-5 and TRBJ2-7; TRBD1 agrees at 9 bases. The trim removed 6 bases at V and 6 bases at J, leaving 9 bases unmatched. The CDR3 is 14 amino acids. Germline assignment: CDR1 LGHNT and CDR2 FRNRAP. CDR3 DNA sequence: TGTGCTAGTGGCCAAGGACAGGGGTTGGGCGAGCAGTACTTC. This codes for CASGQGQGLGEQYF.

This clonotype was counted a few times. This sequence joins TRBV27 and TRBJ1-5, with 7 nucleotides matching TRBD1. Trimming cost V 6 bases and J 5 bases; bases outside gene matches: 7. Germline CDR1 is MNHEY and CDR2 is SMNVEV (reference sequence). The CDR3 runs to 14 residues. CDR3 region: CASSRTGGYQPQHF. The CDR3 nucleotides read TGTGCCAGCAGCCGGACAGGAGGATATCAGCCCCAGCATTTT.

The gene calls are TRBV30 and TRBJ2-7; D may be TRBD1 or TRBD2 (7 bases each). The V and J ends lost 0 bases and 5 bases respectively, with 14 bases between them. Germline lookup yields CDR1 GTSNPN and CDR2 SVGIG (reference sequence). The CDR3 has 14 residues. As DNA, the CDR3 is TGTGCCTGGAGTGTACAGACAGGGAGGGACGAGCAGTACTTC. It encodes CAWSVQTGRDEQYF.

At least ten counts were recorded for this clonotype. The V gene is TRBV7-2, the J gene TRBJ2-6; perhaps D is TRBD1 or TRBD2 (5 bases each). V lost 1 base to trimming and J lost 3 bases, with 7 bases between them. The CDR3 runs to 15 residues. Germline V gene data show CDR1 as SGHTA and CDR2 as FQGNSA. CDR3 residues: CASSLVGVGANVLTF. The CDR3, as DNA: TGTGCCAGCAGCTTAGTGGGGGTTGGGGCCAACGTCCTGACTTTC. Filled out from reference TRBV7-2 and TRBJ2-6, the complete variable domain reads GAGVSQSPSNKVTEKGKDVELRCDPISGHTALYWYRQSLGQGLEFLIYFQGNSAPDKSGLPSDRFSAERTGGSVSTLTIQRTQQEDSAVYLCASSLVGVGANVLTFGAGSRLTVL.

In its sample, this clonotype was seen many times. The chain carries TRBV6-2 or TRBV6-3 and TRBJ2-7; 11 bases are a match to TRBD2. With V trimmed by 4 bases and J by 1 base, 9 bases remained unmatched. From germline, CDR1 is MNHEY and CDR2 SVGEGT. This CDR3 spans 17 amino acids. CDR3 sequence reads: CASSSPKGLAASYEQYF. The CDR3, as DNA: TGTGCCAGCAGTTCGCCCAAGGGACTAGCGGCTTCCTACGAGCAGTACTTC.

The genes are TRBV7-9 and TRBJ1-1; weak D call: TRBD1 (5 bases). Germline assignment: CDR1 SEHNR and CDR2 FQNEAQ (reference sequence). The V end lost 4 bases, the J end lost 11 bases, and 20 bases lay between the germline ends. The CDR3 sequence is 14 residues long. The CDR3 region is CASSSSESRGEAFF. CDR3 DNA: TGTGCCAGCAGCTCCTCAGAAAGTCGGGGGGAGGCTTTCTTT.

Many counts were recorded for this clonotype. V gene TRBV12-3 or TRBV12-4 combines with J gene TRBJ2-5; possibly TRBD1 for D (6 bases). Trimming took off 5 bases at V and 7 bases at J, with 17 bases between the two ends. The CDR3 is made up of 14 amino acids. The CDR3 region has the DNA TGTGCCAGCAGTACCACAGGGTTTGGAGGGACCCAGTACTTC. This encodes CASSTTGFGGTQYF.

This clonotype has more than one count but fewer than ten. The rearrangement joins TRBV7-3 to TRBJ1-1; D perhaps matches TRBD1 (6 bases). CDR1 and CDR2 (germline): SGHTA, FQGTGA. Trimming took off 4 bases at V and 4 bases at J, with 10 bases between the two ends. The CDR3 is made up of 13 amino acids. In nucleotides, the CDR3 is TGTGCCAGCAGCTCCACAGGGATCACTGAAGCTTTCTTT. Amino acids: CASSSTGITEAFF.

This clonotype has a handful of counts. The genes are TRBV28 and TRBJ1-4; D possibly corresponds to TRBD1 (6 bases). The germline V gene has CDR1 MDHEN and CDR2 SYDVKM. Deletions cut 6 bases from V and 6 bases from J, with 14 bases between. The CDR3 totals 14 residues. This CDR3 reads CASSRGGRHEKLFF. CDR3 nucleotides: TGTGCCAGCAGCCGTGGGGGGCGACATGAAAAACTGTTTTTT.

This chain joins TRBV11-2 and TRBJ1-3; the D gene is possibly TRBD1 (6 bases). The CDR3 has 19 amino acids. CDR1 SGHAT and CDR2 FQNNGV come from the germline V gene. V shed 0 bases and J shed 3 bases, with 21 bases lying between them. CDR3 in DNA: TGTGCCAGCAGCTTAGACCGACCCGCGAGGGGGGCGCTTGGAAACACCATATATTTT. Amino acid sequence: CASSLDRPARGALGNTIYF.

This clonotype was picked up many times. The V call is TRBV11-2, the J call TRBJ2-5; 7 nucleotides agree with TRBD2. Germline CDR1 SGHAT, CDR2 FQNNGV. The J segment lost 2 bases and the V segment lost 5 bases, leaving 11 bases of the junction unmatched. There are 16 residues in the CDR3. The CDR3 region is CASSLLAREGQETQYF. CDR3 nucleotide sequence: TGTGCCAGCAGCCTACTAGCGCGAGAGGGACAAGAGACCCAGTACTTC.

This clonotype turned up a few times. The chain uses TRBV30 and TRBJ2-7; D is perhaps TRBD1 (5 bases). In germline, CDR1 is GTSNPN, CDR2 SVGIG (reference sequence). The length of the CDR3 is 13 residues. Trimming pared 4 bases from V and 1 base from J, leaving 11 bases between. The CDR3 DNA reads TGTGCCTGGACCTCAGGGATTTCCTACGAGCAGTACTTC. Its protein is CAWTSGISYEQYF.

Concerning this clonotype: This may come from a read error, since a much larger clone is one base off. The CDR3 loop reads CASSEIDRTETQYF. For the CDR3, the DNA is TGTGCCAGCAGCGAAATCGACAGGACCGAGACCCAGTACTTC. The chain employs TRBV7-2 and TRBJ2-5, with D tentatively TRBD1 (6 bases). The CDR3 is 14 residues long. The V end was cut by 5 bases, the J end by 5 bases, with 15 bases between. Germline lookup yields CDR1 SGHTA and CDR2 FQGNSA.

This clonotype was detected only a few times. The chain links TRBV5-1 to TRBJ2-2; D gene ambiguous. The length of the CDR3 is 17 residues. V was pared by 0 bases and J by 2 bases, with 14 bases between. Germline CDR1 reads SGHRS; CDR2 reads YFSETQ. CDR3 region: CASSLVGIGSNTGELFF. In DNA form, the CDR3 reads TGCGCCAGCAGCTTGGTTGGTATCGGCAGCAACACCGGGGAGCTGTTTTTT.

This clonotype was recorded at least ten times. CDR3: CASSLVAGNQPQHF. The CDR3 region has the DNA TGTGCCAGCAGTTTAGTGGCAGGCAATCAGCCCCAGCATTTT. The chain carries TRBV12-3 or TRBV12-4 and TRBJ1-5; no firm D call. V shed 1 base and J shed 2 bases, with 6 bases lying between them. The CDR3 spans 14 residues.

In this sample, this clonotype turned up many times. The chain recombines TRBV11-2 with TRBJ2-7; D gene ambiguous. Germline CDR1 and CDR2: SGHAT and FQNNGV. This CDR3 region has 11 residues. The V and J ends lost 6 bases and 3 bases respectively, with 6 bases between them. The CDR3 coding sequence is TGTGCCAGCAGTGTGCGCTACGAGCAGTACTTC. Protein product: CASSVRYEQYF.

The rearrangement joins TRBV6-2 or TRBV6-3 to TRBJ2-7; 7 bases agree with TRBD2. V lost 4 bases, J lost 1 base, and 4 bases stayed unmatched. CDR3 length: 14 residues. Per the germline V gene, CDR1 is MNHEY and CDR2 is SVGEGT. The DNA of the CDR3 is TGTGCCAGCAGTTTTGGGGGGGAATCCTACGAGCAGTACTTC. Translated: CASSFGGESYEQYF.

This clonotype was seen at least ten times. The CDR3 DNA sequence: TGTGCCAGCAGTGAAGCAGGGTTGGGCAGCCACTACGGGATGAACACTGAAGCTTTCTTT. Its protein is CASSEAGLGSHYGMNTEAFF. The V gene is TRBV2, the J gene TRBJ1-1; D gene uncertain. Trimming shortened V by 0 bases and J by 0 bases, and 23 bases separated the two germline ends. The CDR3 runs 20 residues. Germline V CDR1 and CDR2: SNHLY, FYNNEI. The full variable domain, with the rest looked up from reference TRBV2 and TRBJ1-1, is EPEVTQTPSHQVTQMGQEVILRCVPISNHLYFYWYRQILGQKVEFLVSFYNNEISEKSEIFDDQFSVERPDGSNFTLKIRSTKLEDSAMYFCASSEAGLGSHYGMNTEAFFGQGTRLTVV.

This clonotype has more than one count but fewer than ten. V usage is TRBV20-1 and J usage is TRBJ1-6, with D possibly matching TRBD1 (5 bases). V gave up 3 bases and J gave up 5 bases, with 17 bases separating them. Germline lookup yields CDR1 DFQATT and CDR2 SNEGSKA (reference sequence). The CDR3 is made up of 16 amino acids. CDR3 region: CSARGFGTGNNSPLHF. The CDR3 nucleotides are TGCAGTGCTAGGGGCTTTGGGACTGGAAATAATTCACCCCTCCACTTT.